The clone carrying this T cell receptor (beta chain) was seen repeatedly, ten times or more. Antigen: not known. CDR1 and CDR2 (germline): SNHLY, FYNNEI. The CDR3 is 15 amino acids. V was pared by 6 bases and J by 0 bases, with 5 bases of the junction left unmatched. The library targeted TCRbeta and was prepared with unique molecular identifiers. TCRdb re-analysed the PCR reads in MiXCR, keeping a single row per CDR3 protein. The data show over 15,000 distinct CDR3 sequences, around 4.9% seen once. This specimen comes from a study of T-cell reconstitution after alpha-beta-depleted transplantation in children. Whole-study results and caveats: It was reported that alpha-beta T cells came from several hundred expanded graft clones (about two months after transplant). One year after transplant, T-cell counts and diversity came mostly from newly produced T cells. TCRbeta diversity was high at day 60 in some patients (a result of surviving recipient T cells and thymic progenitors).

This chain connects TRBV2 to TRBJ1-5, with 7 bases aligning to TRBD1. Sequenced material: PBMCs, taken before TCRalphabeta/CD19-depleted stem cell transplant. The sequence came from a boy aged 5-17 years with acute lymphoblastic leukemia, due to receive a stem cell transplant. In DNA, the CDR3 is TGTGCCAGCAGCGACAGGGTTTATAGCAATCAGCCCCAGCATTTT. This translates into CASSDRVYSNQPQHF. The full variable domain, with the rest looked up from reference TRBV2 and TRBJ1-5, is EPEVTQTPSHQVTQMGQEVILRCVPISNHLYFYWYRQILGQKVEFLVSFYNNEISEKSEIFDDQFSVERPDGSNFTLKIRSTKLEDSAMYFCASSDRVYSNQPQHFGDGTRLSIL.